This T cell receptor beta chain comes out of a study of T-cell memory formation after mild COVID-19. General observations from the study: Among CD4+ contracting clones, most were CM and EM, and CD8+ ones EMRA. Researchers found some responding clones in pre-infection memory, a sign that cross-reactive memory joined.

TCRdb reprocessed the 5' RACE reads via MiXCR and lists one record per CDR3 protein. The repertoire holds 240,000 or so distinct CDR3 sequences, with 7.5% to 10% as singletons. CDR1 and CDR2 (germline): SGDLS, YYNGEE. The CDR3 loop spans 14 amino acids. The V end was cut by 0 bases, the J end by 3 bases, with 8 bases between. The sample holds a few counts of this clonotype. Its antigen is as yet unknown. The chain couples TRBV9 to TRBJ2-3; perhaps TRBD1 as D (6 bases). This sequence originates from a young man who had mild COVID-19 (a few samples of this study predate the infection). Cell type and time point are not known. Material: PBMCs or a T cell subset sorted from them (not recorded which). CDR3 protein: CASSVDRVTDTQYF. In DNA form, the CDR3 reads TGTGCCAGCAGCGTAGACAGGGTAACAGATACGCAGTATTTT.